This T cell receptor (beta chain) emerged from a study of cytomegalovirus exposure and HLA in healthy donors. This PCR relied on a set of 60 Vbeta primers and 13 Jbeta primers. Generated by immunoSEQ multiplex PCR, the TCRdb table keeps only in-frame clones and is missing some. The sample yields roughly 180,000 clones, 65% to 85% seen once. V shed 0 bases and J shed 4 bases, with 12 bases lying between them. Germline V gene lookup returns CDR1 SGHTA and CDR2 FQGNSA. This CDR3 spans 16 amino acids. This clonotype originated in a boy younger than 10 in good health and CMV-seronegative. The rearrangement joins TRBV7-2 to TRBJ1-4; the D gene is possibly TRBD1 (5 bases). The sequenced sample was PBMCs. The DNA for the CDR3 is TGTGCCAGCAGCTTAGCGACGACAGTGAATAATGAAAAACTGTTTTTT. Its protein is CASSLATTVNNEKLFF.